This TCR beta chain stems from a study of cytomegalovirus exposure and HLA in healthy donors. CDR3 length: 13 amino acids. V was clipped by 6 bases and J by 2 bases; unmatched bases: 6. The V gene's germline CDR1 is SQVTM and CDR2 ANQGSEA. The primer mix had 60 Vbeta and 13 Jbeta primers. Using immunoSEQ multiplex PCR, the repertoire was profiled, and TCRdb retains in-frame clones only, with some absent. This sample has more than 95,000 clones; roughly 15% occur once, and the top ten carry 0.83%. A few counts support this clone. The sequence was obtained from a female donor in good health and CMV-seronegative. The sample comprised PBMCs. The genes are TRBV29-1 and TRBJ2-7; 8 nucleotides line up with TRBD1. CDR3 sequence: CSVRTGYAYEQYF. CDR3 DNA: TGCAGCGTAAGGACAGGGTATGCCTACGAGCAGTACTTC.